The 32 T cell receptor beta chains below were found in one sample sequenced in a study of molecular identifiers for immune sequencing clone quantification (dated by TCRdb to 2016 to 2019). Library preparation was by PCR. TCRdb shows the sequencer as NextSeq 500. TCRdb trimmed public reads at Q25 via fastp, called clones via MiXCR and kept in-frame beta chains. Rows with a matching CDR3 protein are joined into one entry that keeps the most common DNA and genes. For this sample there are over 100,000 distinct CDR3 sequences; about a third appear just once. The ten largest clonotypes hold over 8% of the sample. Sequencing input: naive CD8+ T cells from blood, with Jurkat cell RNA spiked in. The cell subset or site label for this specimen denotes: FACS-sorted CD8+CD4-CCR7+CD45RA+ naive T cells. These receptors all come from a human donor in good health. Some libraries in this study had Jurkat cell RNA spiked in.

This clonotype showed up just a few times. The genes are TRBV12-3 or TRBV12-4 and TRBJ1-1, with no clear D. V gave up 4 bases and J gave up 6 bases, with 12 bases separating them. The CDR3 runs 13 residues. CDR3 sequence (DNA): TGTGCCAGCAGTTCCTCCTTGAGGGCTGAAGCTTTCTTT. Translated: CASSSSLRAEAFF.

The rearrangement links TRBV20-1 to TRBJ2-2; maybe TRBD1 (5 bases). The germline CDR1 and CDR2 sequences are DFQATT and SNEGSKA (reference sequence). The CDR3 is 13 amino acids. V lost 6 bases and J 1 base, leaving 9 bases between the germline ends. In nucleotides, the CDR3 is TGCAGTGCCATGACAGAGAACACCGGGGAGCTGTTTTTT. Translated, it gives CSAMTENTGELFF.

The chain employs TRBV28 and TRBJ2-7, with a possible D match to TRBD2 (6 bases). This CDR3 has 13 amino acids. Germline V gene lookup returns CDR1 MDHEN and CDR2 SYDVKM. V gave up 11 bases and J gave up 5 bases, with 19 bases separating them. The CDR3 coding sequence is TGTGCCTCCTGGGACGGGAGAACCGACGAGCAGTACTTC. Translating gives CASWDGRTDEQYF.

This CDR3 reads CASSRGLAGAYEQYF. The CDR3 coding sequence is TGTGCCAGCAGCCGCGGACTAGCGGGAGCCTACGAGCAGTACTTC. This chain connects TRBV7-2 to TRBJ2-7; TRBD2 matches 13 bases. Losses at the gene ends were 5 bases for V and 2 bases for J; bases not matched to a gene: 3. CDR1 and CDR2 (germline): SGHTA, FQGNSA. CDR3 length equals 15 residues.

The genes are TRBV5-1 and TRBJ1-6; D is unresolved. Germline values: CDR1 SGHRS, CDR2 YFSETQ. Trimming took off 1 base at V and 5 bases at J, with 4 bases between the two ends. The CDR3 has 13 amino acids. Here the CDR3 reads CASSLSHNSPLHF. The CDR3 coding sequence is TGCGCCAGCAGCTTGAGTCATAATTCACCCCTCCACTTT.

The genes are TRBV6-5 and TRBJ2-5; 11 positions agree with TRBD2. From germline, CDR1 is MNHEY and CDR2 SVGAGI. Trimming removed 3 bases from V and 4 bases from J; junction bases left unmatched: 10. The CDR3 is made up of 17 amino acids. The CDR3 loop reads CASSYTIAGGPPETQYF. DNA of the CDR3: TGTGCCAGCAGTTATACCATAGCGGGAGGGCCCCCAGAGACCCAGTACTTC.

This clonotype has more than one count but fewer than ten. The genes are TRBV5-1 and TRBJ2-7, with a weak D call TRBD1 (6 bases). Trimming took off 4 bases at V and 5 bases at J, with 10 bases between the two ends. The CDR3 extends over 12 amino acids. The germline gives CDR1 SGHRS, CDR2 YFSETQ. For the CDR3, the DNA is TGCGCCAGCAGCACACAGGGAAACGAGCAGTACTTC. Translated: CASSTQGNEQYF.

On this clonotype itself: At one boundary the junction diverges from the germline segment, which might be a read error. The chain combines TRBV20-1 with TRBJ2-5; a weak D match, TRBD1 (6 bases). The V gene's germline CDR1 is DFQATT and CDR2 SNEGSKA (reference sequence). The CDR3 spans 13 residues. In DNA form, the CDR3 reads TGCAGTGCTAGCAAGGGGGTCCAAGAGACCCAGTCCTTC. It yields the protein CSASKGVQETQSF.

The gene calls are TRBV5-1 and TRBJ1-2; no reliable D call. This CDR3 is 13 amino acids long. V was trimmed by 4 bases and J by 6 bases, leaving 13 bases between them. CDR1 and CDR2 (germline): SGHRS, YFSETQ. The DNA of the CDR3 is TGCGCCAGCAGCCGAACAACCCCCAATGGCTACACCTTC. It encodes CASSRTTPNGYTF.

This clonotype was recorded a few times. The rearrangement links TRBV28 to TRBJ1-2; D is unclear. CDR1 is MDHEN, CDR2 SYDVKM, per germline. The CDR3 is 14 residues long. V was trimmed by 2 bases and J by 2 bases, leaving 9 bases between them. As DNA, the CDR3 is TGTGCCAGCAGTTTAAAAGGAGCGAACTATGGCTACACCTTC. This translates into CASSLKGANYGYTF.

In the case of this clonotype: No conserved phenylalanine or tryptophan is present at the end of the CDR3, so a read error is the likely explanation. The chain combines TRBV15 with TRBJ2-5; D gene unclear. Germline CDR1 and CDR2: LNHNV and YYDKDF (reference sequence). The CDR3 spans 10 residues. CDR3 in DNA: TGTTCCATCCCCGCGGAGACCCAGTACGTC. It codes for CSIPAETQYV.

The V and J genes are TRBV12-3 or TRBV12-4 and TRBJ2-1; 7 bases fit TRBD2. The CDR3 is made up of 16 amino acids. V dropped 3 bases and J dropped 4; count of bases not matched to a gene: 9. This chain's CDR3 is CASSFLGLADYNEQFF. The CDR3 region has the DNA TGTGCCAGCAGTTTTTTAGGCCTAGCGGATTACAATGAGCAGTTCTTC.

Of note for this clonotype: A much larger clone is a single base away; this may be a read error. The CDR3 does not close with the conserved phenylalanine or tryptophan, likely indicating a read error. The chain recombines TRBV12-3 or TRBV12-4 with TRBJ1-4; TRBD1 aligns across 8 bases. The length of the CDR3 is 15 residues. The V and J ends lost 5 bases and 8 bases, in that order; junction bases with no gene match: 10. The CDR3 bases are TGTGCCAGCAGTAATACAGACAGGGGTTCGGAAAAACTGTTTTTA. This codes for CASSNTDRGSEKLFL.

V is TRBV7-9 and J is TRBJ2-7; 7 bases are shared with TRBD2. Trimming took 6 bases from V and 6 from J; bases not matched to a gene: 5. Germline V gives CDR1 SEHNR, CDR2 FQNEAQ (reference sequence). The CDR3 runs to 12 residues. CDR3 coding DNA: TGTGCCAGCAGTGGACTAGGCGGCGAGCAGTACTTC. Translation gives CASSGLGGEQYF.

Comments on this clonotype: Given a much more abundant clone one base away, this may be a read error. The V and J genes are TRBV14 and TRBJ2-7; D unclear. Germline lookup yields CDR1 SGHDN and CDR2 FVKESK. The CDR3 is 13 residues long. Trimming cost V 6 bases and J 10 bases, with 19 bases left between them. The CDR3 sequence: CASRQAAQSDQYF. In DNA, the CDR3 is TGTGCCAGCAGGCAGGCCGCCCAATCTGACCAGTACTTC. Full variable domain (rest looked up from reference TRBV14 and TRBJ2-7): EAGVTQFPSHSVIEKGQTVTLRCDPISGHDNLYWYRRVMGKEIKFLLHFVKESKQDESGMPNNRFLAERTGGTYSTLKVQPAELEDSGVYFCASRQAAQSDQYFGPGTRLTVT.

Only a few counts were recorded for this clonotype. The chain joins TRBV29-1 to TRBJ2-2; D gene uncertain. This CDR3 region has 13 residues. Germline V gives CDR1 SQVTM, CDR2 ANQGSEA. V lost 6 bases and J lost 1, with 9 bases in between. The CDR3 DNA sequence: TGCAGCGTCCTGGTCGGGAACACCGGGGAGCTGTTTTTT. It translates to CSVLVGNTGELFF.

This clonotype was observed once. This may be a read error: a much more frequent sequence differs by one nucleotide. This chain links TRBV29-1 with TRBJ2-1; the D is unclear. With 5 bases removed from V and 10 bases from J, the gap between germline ends came to 9 bases. From germline, CDR1 is SQVTM and CDR2 ANQGSEA. The CDR3 covers 10 residues. This CDR3 reads CSVLSGEQFF. CDR3 DNA: TGCAGCGTTTTATCCGGGGAGCAGTTCTTC.

This rearrangement joins TRBV7-9 to TRBJ2-7; 8 positions match TRBD1. CDR3 length: 14 amino acids. Germline V gene data show CDR1 as SEHNR and CDR2 as FQNEAQ (reference sequence). The ends lost 1 base at V and 7 bases at J; junction bases unmatched: 6. The CDR3 sequence: CASSLVATGDEQYF. DNA of the CDR3: TGTGCCAGCAGCTTAGTCGCGACAGGGGATGAGCAGTACTTC.

This clonotype was seen ten or more times. This CDR3 reads CASSPGRGRLAARDTQYF. DNA of the CDR3: TGTGCCAGCAGCCCGGGCAGGGGTAGGCTAGCAGCAAGGGATACGCAGTATTTT. The chain couples TRBV7-8 to TRBJ2-3; D is possibly TRBD1 (6 bases). The V gene's germline CDR1 is SGHVS and CDR2 FQNEAQ. V was shortened by 5 bases and J by 6 bases, with 27 bases between the two germline ends. This CDR3 is 18 amino acids long.

This clonotype showed up just once. A much larger clone is a single base away; this may be a read error. This chain uses TRBV28 with TRBJ1-5; no clear D gene. The CDR3 totals 15 residues. The V gene's germline CDR1 is MDHEN and CDR2 SYDVKM. V was clipped by 4 bases and J by 0 bases, with 10 bases between them. CDR3 bases: TGTGCCAGCAGTTGGGATCGGGGTAGCAATCAGCCCCAGCATTTT. It encodes CASSWDRGSNQPQHF.

This clonotype was recorded a few times. This chain joins TRBV7-3 and TRBJ2-2; no firm D call. V lost 6 bases to trimming and J lost 6 bases, with 8 bases between them. CDR1 is SGHTA, CDR2 FQGTGA, per germline. The CDR3 runs to 12 residues. CDR3 coding DNA: TGTGCCAGCAGTTTTGGGTCCGGGGAGCTGTTTTTT. Amino acids: CASSFGSGELFF. Full variable domain (remainder filled in from reference TRBV7-3 and TRBJ2-2): GAGVSQTPSNKVTEKGKYVELRCDPISGHTALYWYRQSLGQGPEFLIYFQGTGAADDSGLPNDRFFAVRPEGSVSTLKIQRTERGDSAVYLCASSFGSGELFFGEGSRLTVL.

Turning to this clonotype: This may be a read error: a much more frequent sequence differs by one nucleotide. The chain carries TRBV27 and TRBJ1-5; perhaps TRBD1 as D (6 bases). The CDR3 is 16 residues long. Per the germline V gene, CDR1 is MNHEY and CDR2 is SMNVEV (reference sequence). The V end was cut by 4 bases, the J end by 4 bases, with 17 bases between. CDR3 nucleotide sequence: TGTGCCAGCAGTTCGTGGGGGCTTGACTCTAATCAGCCCCAGCATTTT. Protein product: CASSSWGLDSNQPQHF.

V is TRBV11-2 and J is TRBJ1-4; TRBD1 aligns across 7 bases. V was clipped by 5 bases and J by 3 bases; unmatched bases: 9. Germline lookup yields CDR1 SGHAT and CDR2 FQNNGV. The CDR3 is 16 amino acids. For the CDR3, the DNA is TGTGCCAGCAGCCTTCCCCGACAGGGCCCTAATGAAAAACTGTTTTTT. Residues: CASSLPRQGPNEKLFF. The full variable domain, its missing parts supplied by reference TRBV11-2 and TRBJ1-4, is EAGVAQSPRYKIIEKRQSVAFWCNPISGHATLYWYQQILGQGPKLLIQFQNNGVVDDSQLPKDRFSAERLKGVDSTLKIQPAKLEDSAVYLCASSLPRQGPNEKLFFGSGTQLSVL.

Points on this clonotype: A single base separates this from a much larger clone, so it may be a read error. The chain recombines TRBV29-1 with TRBJ2-2; D perhaps matches TRBD1 (5 bases). CDR1 is SQVTM and CDR2 is ANQGSEA in the germline V gene. This CDR3 comprises 12 residues. V was shortened by 4 bases and J by 5 bases, with 8 bases between the two germline ends. CDR3 region: CSVGAGTGELFF. The CDR3 region has the DNA TGCAGCGTTGGAGCAGGGACCGGGGAGCTGTTTTTT.

The rearrangement joins TRBV6-2 or TRBV6-3 to TRBJ2-7; 7 bases fit TRBD1. Germline-derived CDR1 and CDR2 are MNHEY and SVGEGT. The ends lost 5 bases at V and 2 bases at J; junction bases unmatched: 3. The CDR3 has 13 residues. Here the CDR3 reads CASSDRAPYEQYF. CDR3 nucleotide sequence: TGTGCCAGCAGTGACAGGGCGCCCTACGAGCAGTACTTC.

The chain has TRBV28 and TRBJ2-5; TRBD2 agrees at 12 bases. From germline, CDR1 is MDHEN and CDR2 SYDVKM. The CDR3 spans 19 residues. With 6 bases clipped from V and 2 bases from J, the junction kept 16 bases outside the gene matches. Here the CDR3 reads CASSPGLAGPRELQETQYF. Here the CDR3 DNA reads TGTGCCAGCAGCCCAGGACTAGCGGGGCCGAGGGAGTTACAAGAGACCCAGTACTTC.

On this clonotype itself: A single base separates this from a much larger clone, so it may be a read error. The chain recombines TRBV7-2 with TRBJ2-7, with D possibly TRBD1 on 5 matching bases. Trimming removed 1 base at V and 6 bases at J, with 10 bases between. CDR1 and CDR2 from the germline V gene are SGHTA and FQGNSA. The CDR3 loop spans 13 amino acids. The DNA for the CDR3 is TGTACCAGCAGCTTAGATGTGGGGCCCGAGCAGTACTTC. Translation gives CTSSLDVGPEQYF.

This clonotype has just a few counts. J is TRBJ2-1 and V is TRBV7-3; the match to TRBD2 covers 14 bases. This CDR3 has 15 residues. Per the germline V gene, CDR1 is SGHTA and CDR2 is FQGTGA. With V trimmed by 4 bases and J by 9 bases, 5 bases remained unmatched. The CDR3 nucleotides read TGTGCCAGCAGCTCCGGGACTAGCGGGAGCTCTGAGCAGTTCTTC. Translating it yields CASSSGTSGSSEQFF.

This clonotype was seen just once. This may stem from a read error, because a much larger clone lies one nucleotide away. This chain links TRBV7-9 with TRBJ2-7; maybe TRBD2 (5 bases). V was clipped by 5 bases and J by 4 bases, with 12 bases between them. The CDR3 length is 13 residues. The germline V gene has CDR1 SEHNR and CDR2 FQNEAQ (reference sequence). The CDR3 coding sequence is TGTGCCAGCAGCGACGAGACGGGGTACGAGCAGTACTTC. As protein: CASSDETGYEQYF.

With respect to this clonotype: A much bigger clone sits one base away, suggesting this may be a read error. The chain employs TRBV5-6 and TRBJ2-7; D remains ambiguous. This CDR3 comprises 14 residues. Looked up from germline, CDR1 is SGHDT and CDR2 is YYEEEE. The chain's CDR3 is CASRPGESSHEQYF. CDR3 DNA sequence: TGTGCCAGCCGCCCCGGAGAGAGCTCCCACGAGCAGTACTTC.

This clonotype was detected ten times or more. The CDR3 bases are TGTGCCAGCAGCTCCGAGGGGCTGCGGAGCTCCTACAATGAGCAGTTCTTC. It encodes CASSSEGLRSSYNEQFF. The chain uses TRBV7-6 and TRBJ2-1, with D perhaps being TRBD1 or TRBD2 (5 bases each). The CDR3 is 17 amino acids. V was shortened by 4 bases and J by 0 bases, with 16 bases between the two germline ends. Germline V gives CDR1 SGHVS, CDR2 FNYEAQ.

The chain combines TRBV29-1 with TRBJ2-7; 11 positions agree with TRBD1. Germline V gene sequence: CDR1 SQVTM, CDR2 ANQGSEA. V shed 6 bases and J 3 bases; nucleotides not matched to a gene: 1. The CDR3 has 12 residues. CDR3 in amino acids: CSVGTGGYEQYF. Here the CDR3 DNA reads TGCAGCGTCGGGACAGGGGGCTACGAGCAGTACTTC.